This is a list of T cell receptor beta chains from one sample in a study of vaccination effects on CD4 cells after COVID-19. These receptors have no known antigen. Repertoires were generated with immunoSEQ multiplex PCR, while TCRdb's copy carries only in-frame clones and drops some. The table records tens of thousands of clones, approximately 74% of them present only once. This sample comprised CD4+ T cells from PBMCs cultured with HCoV-229E spike peptides, obtained before COVID-19 vaccination. These TCRs come from a human donor who received a COVID-19 vaccine. CDR3s include the opening cysteine and the closing phenylalanine or tryptophan.

CASRLQETQYF | TRBV2
CASSPPRREETQYF | TRBV18
CASSPELSLANTEAFF | TRBV5-5
CAWSSYAGGTEAFF | TRBV30
CASSLSGGTDTQYF | TRBV7-3
CASSPLDRDTQYF | TRBV18
CASSPNLSSGNTIYF | TRBV4-1
CASRAGVSDTQYF | TRBV6-5
CASSHLPGTAYGYTF | TRBV3-1/TRBV3-2
CASSGPGTQNTGELFF | TRBV19
CATSRGTSGGYNEQFF | TRBV15
CASSEWGAGEQFF | TRBV2
CASSWTPQLQETQYF | TRBV6-2/TRBV6-3
CASSYIGGGSNEKLFF | TRBV6-6
CASSGGSIFEAFF | TRBV2
CASSSHRGRTEAFF | TRBV9